This T cell receptor beta chain is drawn from a study of cytotoxic CD8 clonotypes in ibrutinib-treated CLL. Study information: Researchers reported approximately twelve relapsed/refractory and 15 treatment-naive patients, around 17 of them IGHV unmutated. Complete response was seen in 2 patients and partial in approximately 24; about twelve progressed and roughly 14 stayed remitted after a median roughly 70 months.

This CDR3 comprises 16 residues. In germline, CDR1 is SGHDT, CDR2 YYEEEE. Trimming stripped 0 bases from V and 1 base from J, with 11 bases between. Concerning this clone itself: Its cognate antigen is unknown.

TCRdb's copy holds only in-frame clones and misses some; the assay was immunoSEQ multiplex PCR. Found here are about 50,000 clones, more than 55% of them singletons; the top ten hold around a quarter. Study conclusions and caveats: Clonality was higher at ibrutinib response and returned toward baseline at progression.

This clonotype originated in a human donor with chronic lymphocytic leukemia. The rearrangement joins TRBV5-6 to TRBJ1-5; D call uncertain. The material sequenced was PBMCs, taken after 24 months of ibrutinib treatment. CDR3 nucleotide sequence: TGTGCCAGCAGCTTGGAACAGCTCGAGAGCAATCAGCCCCAGCATTTT. It is translated as CASSLEQLESNQPQHF.